These 32 T cell receptor beta chains share one sample of origin, sequenced in a study of T cells in localized non-small cell lung cancer. The data were produced by immunoSEQ multiplex PCR, yet TCRdb's version contains in-frame clones alone and is incomplete. Of around 80,000 clones listed, around 80% were seen once; the top ten hold about a fifth. The source was PBMCs, collected before any cancer treatment. These receptors were collected from a man between 35 and 75 years old with stage II squamous cell lung carcinoma.

This clone came up a few times. This sequence joins TRBV7-2 and TRBJ1-5; no firm D call. V gave up 0 bases and J gave up 3 bases, with 6 bases separating them. Germline assignment: CDR1 SGHTA and CDR2 FQGNSA. This CDR3 is built from 14 residues. The CDR3 nucleotides are TGTGCCAGCAGCTTAGCAGGACCCAATCAGCCCCAGCATTTT. Translation gives CASSLAGPNQPQHF. The complete variable domain, with remaining parts taken from reference TRBV7-2 and TRBJ1-5, reads GAGVSQSPSNKVTEKGKDVELRCDPISGHTALYWYRQSLGQGLEFLIYFQGNSAPDKSGLPSDRFSAERTGGSVSTLTIQRTQQEDSAVYLCASSLAGPNQPQHFGDGTRLSIL.

The gene calls are TRBV4-1 and TRBJ2-1; unclear D gene. The CDR3 consists of 14 residues. The V end was cut by 1 base, the J end by 3 bases, with 7 bases between. CDR1 MGHRA and CDR2 YSYEKL come from the germline V gene. The CDR3 sequence is CASSQGPNYNEQFF. The CDR3 coding sequence is TGCGCCAGCAGCCAAGGGCCGAACTACAATGAGCAGTTCTTC.

The chain recombines TRBV25-1 with TRBJ1-1; the D is unclear. The CDR3 totals 11 residues. V gave up 6 bases and J gave up 1 base, with 3 bases separating them. Germline values: CDR1 MGHDK, CDR2 SYGVNS. In DNA, the CDR3 is TGTGCCAGCAGCGGGAACACTGAAGCTTTCTTT. This translates into CASSGNTEAFF.

J is TRBJ2-7 and V is TRBV20-1; D unresolved. In germline, CDR1 is DFQATT, CDR2 SNEGSKA (reference sequence). V was pared by 3 bases and J by 4 bases, with 7 bases between. The CDR3 has 11 amino acids. CDR3 protein: CSASPAYEQYF. In DNA, the CDR3 is TGCAGTGCTAGCCCCGCGTACGAGCAGTACTTC.

The chain couples TRBV14 to TRBJ2-1, with 8 bases matching TRBD2. The length of the CDR3 is 13 residues. The germline V gene encodes CDR1 SGHDN and CDR2 FVKESK. Losses at the gene ends were 4 bases for V and 8 bases for J; bases not matched to a gene: 4. CDR3 region: CASSRGLADEQFF. Written as DNA, the CDR3 is TGTGCCAGCAGCCGAGGACTAGCCGATGAGCAGTTCTTC.

This chain connects TRBV7-2 to TRBJ2-1; 11 positions agree with TRBD2. In germline, CDR1 is SGHTA, CDR2 FQGNSA. The CDR3 has 15 residues. The V and J ends lost 4 bases and 7 bases, in that order; junction bases with no gene match: 6. Written as DNA, the CDR3 is TGTGCCAGCAGCTCCTTAGCGGGGGGGCAGAATGAGCAGTTCTTC. It specifies CASSSLAGGQNEQFF.

This chain joins TRBV19 and TRBJ1-5; D gene ambiguous. This CDR3 is built from 14 residues. Germline values: CDR1 LNHDA, CDR2 SQIVND (reference sequence). Between the trimmed V and J ends, which lost 4 bases and 0 bases, there was a span of 7 bases. The CDR3 nucleotides read TGTGCCAGTAGTACCACTTATAGCAATCAGCCCCAGCATTTT. Translation: CASSTTYSNQPQHF.

This sequence joins TRBV18 and TRBJ1-1; a weak D match, TRBD1 (6 bases). V dropped 6 bases and J dropped 3 bases, with 14 bases sitting between them. The CDR3 totals 14 residues. Germline loops: CDR1 KGHSH, CDR2 LQKENI. CDR3 loop: CASSPGAGDTEAFF. DNA for the CDR3: TGTGCCAGCTCCCCCGGTGCAGGGGACACTGAAGCTTTCTTT.

This clone was seen only once. The chain uses TRBV10-1 and TRBJ2-7, with 7 positions matching TRBD1. Germline CDR1 is WNHNN and CDR2 is SYGVQD (reference sequence). This CDR3 spans 16 amino acids. Trimming at V came to 6 bases and at J to 0 bases, leaving 11 bases not matched to a gene. As DNA, the CDR3 is TGCGCCAGCAGAGCTTCCGGGACAGATAGCTCCTACGAGCAGTACTTC. Protein: CASRASGTDSSYEQYF.

The chain is built from TRBV7-6 and TRBJ2-2; 7 bases are shared with TRBD1. The CDR3 totals 15 residues. Germline assignment: CDR1 SGHVS and CDR2 FNYEAQ. The junction had 7 bases not matched to a gene; V was cut back by 4 bases and J by 5 bases. The CDR3 protein is CASSYWDRATGELFF. The CDR3 DNA reads as TGTGCCAGCAGCTACTGGGACAGAGCAACCGGGGAGCTGTTTTTT.

The chain has TRBV30 and TRBJ1-4; D perhaps matches TRBD1 (5 bases). The CDR3 has 16 amino acids. Trimming removed 3 bases from V and 8 bases from J, with 22 bases in between. Germline values: CDR1 GTSNPN, CDR2 SVGIG (reference sequence). The CDR3 nucleotides read TGTGCCTGGAGCGCCGGGGGACTGACGGCGGGGGAAAAACTGTTTTTT. Translation: CAWSAGGLTAGEKLFF.

The chain recombines TRBV14 with TRBJ2-7; perhaps TRBD1 as D (6 bases). The germline gives CDR1 SGHDN, CDR2 FVKESK. V lost 6 bases to trimming and J lost 0 bases, with 12 bases between them. The length of the CDR3 is 14 residues. The CDR3 spells CASSPTGFSYEQYF. The CDR3 DNA sequence: TGTGCCAGCAGTCCCACAGGGTTCTCCTACGAGCAGTACTTC. The entire variable domain, with the rest obtained from reference TRBV14 and TRBJ2-7, is as follows: EAGVTQFPSHSVIEKGQTVTLRCDPISGHDNLYWYRRVMGKEIKFLLHFVKESKQDESGMPNNRFLAERTGGTYSTLKVQPAELEDSGVYFCASSPTGFSYEQYFGPGTRLTVT.

This chain connects TRBV6-6 to TRBJ2-7, with D uncertain. Germline CDR1 and CDR2: MNHNY and SVGAGI (reference sequence). V was pared by 0 bases and J by 2 bases, with 11 bases between. This CDR3 region has 15 residues. The CDR3 DNA reads as TGTGCCAGCAGTTACTCGACTGGACGGACCTACGAGCAGTACTTC. Encoded protein: CASSYSTGRTYEQYF.

This chain uses TRBV27 with TRBJ2-1, with D tentatively TRBD1 or TRBD2 (5 bases each). The CDR3 extends over 13 amino acids. Germline V lookup: CDR1 MNHEY, CDR2 SMNVEV (reference sequence). V was shortened by 8 bases and J by 7 bases, with 15 bases between the two germline ends. The CDR3, as DNA: TGTGCCAGCGGCCGGGACGGACAAAATGAGCAGTTCTTC. Encoded protein: CASGRDGQNEQFF.

This chain joins TRBV6-5 and TRBJ2-7, with TRBD1 matching 7 bases. Trimming at V came to 0 bases and at J to 3 bases, leaving 2 bases not matched to a gene. The CDR3 totals 14 residues. Germline CDR1 MNHEY, CDR2 SVGAGI. DNA of the CDR3: TGTGCCAGCAGTTACTCGGGGGACAGCTACGAGCAGTACTTC. Translation gives CASSYSGDSYEQYF.

The chain carries TRBV27 and TRBJ2-5, with D uncertain. Per germline, CDR1 MNHEY and CDR2 SMNVEV (reference sequence). The CDR3 has 13 amino acids. V lost 4 bases and J 1 base, leaving 7 bases between the germline ends. CDR3 in amino acids: CASSSYIQETQYF. CDR3 coding DNA: TGTGCCAGCAGTTCGTACATCCAAGAGACCCAGTACTTC.

This chain connects TRBV7-9 to TRBJ2-1, with 9 bases that match TRBD2. The CDR3 consists of 15 residues. Losses at the gene ends were 0 bases for V and 9 bases for J; bases not matched to a gene: 6. The germline gives CDR1 SEHNR, CDR2 FQNEAQ (reference sequence). DNA for the CDR3: TGTGCCAGCAGCTTAGCCGGGGGCGGGAGGGGTGAGCAGTTCTTC. Translation: CASSLAGGGRGEQFF.

The chain recombines TRBV6-1 with TRBJ2-3, with TRBD2 matching over 13 bases. The V and J ends lost 4 bases and 4 bases, in that order; junction bases with no gene match: 8. In germline, CDR1 is MNHNS, CDR2 SASEGT. The CDR3 is 17 residues long. As DNA, the CDR3 is TGTGCCAGCAGTGGTACTAGCGGGGGGGCGCGGGCAGATACGCAGTATTTT. Its protein is CASSGTSGGARADTQYF.

The CDR3 sequence is CASSGQGARTEAFF. The CDR3 DNA reads as TGTGCCAGCAGCGGACAGGGGGCGCGGACTGAAGCTTTCTTT. This rearrangement joins TRBV11-2 to TRBJ1-1; 11 bases are shared with TRBD1. This CDR3 has 14 residues. V lost 5 bases, J lost 5 bases, and 4 bases stayed unmatched. In germline, CDR1 is SGHAT, CDR2 FQNNGV.

To note about this clone: The sample contains more than one DNA sequence encoding this CDR3. This chain joins TRBV30 and TRBJ1-5; 7 positions match TRBD1. This CDR3 comprises 13 residues. V trimming: 3 bases; J trimming: 7 bases; junction bases outside the gene matches: 6. The germline V gene has CDR1 GTSNPN and CDR2 SVGIG (reference sequence). CDR3 residues: CAWSLQGSQPQHF. The CDR3 nucleotides read TGTGCCTGGAGCCTACAGGGGAGCCAGCCCCAGCATTTT.

The rearrangement links TRBV19 to TRBJ2-7; tentatively, D is TRBD1 or TRBD2 (5 bases each). The germline gives CDR1 LNHDA, CDR2 SQIVND (reference sequence). The V and J ends lost 7 bases and 7 bases respectively, with 20 bases between them. This CDR3 comprises 14 residues. CDR3 in DNA: TGTGCCAGTACCCAAACCGGGACCCCGAGGGAGCAGTACTTC. It encodes CASTQTGTPREQYF.

The chain recombines TRBV6-1 with TRBJ2-1; 8 nucleotides align to TRBD2. Germline V gene sequence: CDR1 MNHNS, CDR2 SASEGT. There are 17 residues in the CDR3. The ends lost 1 base at V and 1 base at J; junction bases unmatched: 6. CDR3 region: CASSEGLLAASYNEQFF. The CDR3 DNA follows: TGTGCCAGCAGTGAAGGGCTACTAGCGGCTTCCTACAATGAGCAGTTCTTC.

This clone appeared once. V is TRBV2 and J is TRBJ2-3; the D gene is possibly TRBD1 (6 bases). The CDR3 totals 13 residues. The germline V gene encodes CDR1 SNHLY and CDR2 FYNNEI. V lost 6 bases, J lost 4 bases, and 11 bases lay in between. In nucleotides, the CDR3 is TGTGCCAGCAGGGTACAGGGAGCAGATACGCAGTATTTT. Protein sequence: CASRVQGADTQYF.

By its share, this clone is medium-sized. This sequence joins TRBV7-8 and TRBJ2-7, with a possible D match to TRBD2 (5 bases). The CDR3 runs 15 residues. V gave up 5 bases and J gave up 2 bases, with 16 bases separating them. Germline V CDR1 and CDR2: SGHVS, FQNEAQ. CDR3 loop: CASSPTAASTYEQYF. The CDR3 DNA reads as TGTGCCAGCAGCCCGACCGCCGCTAGCACCTACGAGCAGTACTTC.

The chain recombines TRBV6-1 with TRBJ1-1; D remains unclear. This CDR3 has 11 residues. In germline, CDR1 is MNHNS, CDR2 SASEGT. V lost 2 bases and J 11 bases, leaving 9 bases between the germline ends. As DNA, the CDR3 is TGTGCCAGCAGTGAAACCTCGGTTGCTTTCTTT. It translates to CASSETSVAFF.

This chain joins TRBV5-1 and TRBJ2-3, with D possibly matching TRBD2 (6 bases). The V end lost 4 bases, the J end lost 0 bases, and 12 bases lay between the germline ends. This CDR3 is 15 amino acids long. The V gene's germline CDR1 is SGHRS and CDR2 YFSETQ. The CDR3 region has the DNA TGCGCCAGCAGCGGCGGCGGGACTAGCACAGATACGCAGTATTTT. It is translated as CASSGGGTSTDTQYF.

The V gene is TRBV7-8, the J gene TRBJ2-5; D is perhaps TRBD1 or TRBD2 (6 bases each). Germline CDR1 and CDR2: SGHVS and FQNEAQ. The CDR3 is made up of 14 amino acids. The V and J ends lost 5 bases and 6 bases respectively, with 16 bases between them. The CDR3 DNA reads TGTGCCAGCAGCCGCGAGGGGGGCCGCCAGACCCAGTACTTC. It yields the protein CASSREGGRQTQYF.

This chain links TRBV9 with TRBJ2-3; 14 bases fit TRBD2. V was pared by 3 bases and J by 4 bases, with 4 bases of the junction left unmatched. The germline V gene has CDR1 SGDLS and CDR2 YYNGEE. This CDR3 region has 16 residues. CDR3 amino acids: CASSGGLAGASDTQYF. The CDR3 coding sequence is TGTGCCAGCAGCGGGGGACTAGCGGGAGCATCAGATACGCAGTATTTT.

Worth noting for this clone: Other DNA variants within this sample encode the same CDR3. The rearrangement links TRBV18 to TRBJ2-4, with 8 bases identical to TRBD1. CDR3 length: 13 residues. Germline CDR1 and CDR2: KGHSH and LQKENI. V lost 6 bases, J lost 11 bases, and 9 bases stayed unmatched. The CDR3 loop is CASSSQGDGVQYF. CDR3 nucleotide sequence: TGTGCCAGCTCGTCACAGGGGGATGGGGTTCAGTACTTC.

This clone was seen only once. V is TRBV19 and J is TRBJ2-1, with a possible D match to TRBD2 (6 bases). The CDR3 runs 15 residues. V dropped 7 bases and J dropped 1 base, with 14 bases sitting between them. The germline V gene has CDR1 LNHDA and CDR2 SQIVND (reference sequence). The CDR3 nucleotides are TGTGCCAGTACCCGAACGGCGGGGTCCTACAATGAGCAGTTCTTC. Its translation is CASTRTAGSYNEQFF.

This clone was counted once. In nucleotides, the CDR3 is TGTGCCAGCAGTCCACCGGGACAGGGACCCGGGACCTTC. Protein sequence: CASSPPGQGPGTF. V is TRBV28 and J is TRBJ1-2; 9 positions agree with TRBD1. The germline CDR1 and CDR2 sequences are MDHEN and SYDVKM. With V trimmed by 5 bases and J by 14 bases, 12 bases remained unmatched. The CDR3 covers 13 residues.

The CDR3 bases are TGTGCCAGCAGCTTAGGGTCGGGGCCATCGGGTAATGAGCAGTTCTTC. Translating it yields CASSLGSGPSGNEQFF. The rearrangement links TRBV7-3 to TRBJ2-1; the D gene could be TRBD1 or TRBD2 (5 bases each). Germline CDR1 SGHTA, CDR2 FQGTGA. Trimming left V 2 bases short and J 7 bases short, with 18 bases between. The CDR3 length is 16 residues.